This T cell receptor (beta chain) was sequenced in a study of blood T cell repertoires in COVID-19. This CDR3 is 13 amino acids long. The ends lost 5 bases at V and 8 bases at J; junction bases unmatched: 9. Per the germline V gene, CDR1 is SQVTM and CDR2 is ANQGSEA. This table comes from immunoSEQ multiplex PCR, and its TCRdb copy is limited to in-frame clones, with some not included. The sample holds 150,000 to 200,000 clones, roughly nine tenths seen once. This receptor was obtained from a woman in her sixties or seventies with acute or convalescent COVID-19. Sequenced: peripheral blood. The V and J genes are TRBV29-1 and TRBJ1-2, with 9 bases matching TRBD1. The CDR3 loop is CSVRATGGRGYTF. CDR3 coding DNA: TGCAGCGTTCGAGCTACAGGGGGCCGGGGCTACACCTTC.